The 17 T cell receptor beta chains below come from one sample, sequenced in a study of T-cell memory formation after mild COVID-19. TCRdb ran MiXCR on the 5' RACE reads and lists one entry per CDR3 protein. The data show 350,000 to 500,000 distinct CDR3 sequences, with around 19% seen just once and approximately 8.4% held by the top ten. The sequencing input was PBMCs or a T cell subset sorted from them (not recorded which). These receptors were taken from an adult woman who had mild COVID-19 (a few samples of this study predate the infection). Cell type and time point are not known.

The rearrangement links TRBV24-1 to TRBJ2-5, with 10 bases lining up with TRBD1. The CDR3 is 15 amino acids. Germline lookup yields CDR1 KGHDR and CDR2 SFDVKD. J was trimmed by 4 bases and V by 9 bases; bases with no gene match: 10. This CDR3 reads CATGTGTGVGETQYF. The CDR3 DNA reads TGTGCCACCGGAACCGGGACAGGGGTAGGAGAGACCCAGTACTTC.

The table lists this clonotype with a few counts. The chain joins TRBV6-5 to TRBJ1-6, with 7 bases aligning to TRBD1. V was pared by 6 bases and J by 19 bases, with 15 bases of the junction left unmatched. The CDR3 has 13 amino acids. Germline CDR1 and CDR2: MNHEY and SVGAGI. The DNA of the CDR3 is TGTGCCAGCAGCCAAAGGGGGCCCCGGTTCTTTCACTTT. Protein product: CASSQRGPRFFHF.

The chain recombines TRBV27 with TRBJ2-4; either TRBD1 or TRBD2 may fit D (5 bases each). CDR3 length equals 13 residues. The germline gives CDR1 MNHEY, CDR2 SMNVEV (reference sequence). V gave up 4 bases and J gave up 5 bases, with 9 bases separating them. The DNA for the CDR3 is TGTGCCAGCAGTTCGGGACGACAAAACATTCAGTACTTC. Translating gives CASSSGRQNIQYF.

In its sample, this clonotype was seen a few times. The chain joins TRBV6-2 or TRBV6-3 to TRBJ1-1, with a possible D match to TRBD1 (6 bases). CDR1 is MNHEY, CDR2 SVGEGT, per germline. With 8 bases removed from V and 6 bases from J, the gap between germline ends came to 16 bases. CDR3 length: 13 amino acids. CDR3 sequence reads: CASARRGEAEAFF. The DNA for the CDR3 is TGTGCCAGCGCCAGGAGGGGGGAGGCTGAAGCTTTCTTT.

The chain is built from TRBV5-6 and TRBJ1-5, with 7 bases aligning to TRBD1. Germline V gene sequence: CDR1 SGHDT, CDR2 YYEEEE. The length of the CDR3 is 15 residues. Trimming took 2 bases from V and 4 from J; bases not matched to a gene: 6. CDR3 sequence (DNA): TGTGCCAGCAGCTTAACCGGGGGACAGAATCAGCCCCAGCATTTT. It translates to CASSLTGGQNQPQHF.

This clonotype turned up a few times. The rearrangement joins TRBV6-6 to TRBJ2-2; 7 nucleotides line up with TRBD2. The germline CDR1 and CDR2 sequences are MNHNY and SVGAGI (reference sequence). The V gene end was trimmed by 0 bases and the J gene end by 4 bases; junction bases not matched to a gene: 2. The CDR3 spans 15 residues. This CDR3 is CASSYSRGSTGELFF. Written as DNA, the CDR3 is TGTGCCAGCAGTTACTCGCGGGGGAGCACCGGGGAGCTGTTTTTT.

V and J are TRBV5-1 and TRBJ2-4; 7 bases are shared with TRBD1. The V segment lost 5 bases and the J segment 4 bases; nucleotides outside the gene matches: 12. The CDR3 has 16 amino acids. Germline CDR1 and CDR2: SGHRS and YFSETQ. CDR3 bases: TGCGCCAGCAGTCCTTTACAGGGGCGTACGAAAAACATTCAGTACTTC. It codes for CASSPLQGRTKNIQYF.

CDR3 DNA sequence: TGTGCCAGCAGACCCGGACTAGCCGTCGATGAGCAGTTCTTC. Encoded protein: CASRPGLAVDEQFF. The gene calls are TRBV12-3 or TRBV12-4 and TRBJ2-1; 8 bases map to TRBD2. The CDR3 has 14 residues. V was pared by 6 bases and J by 8 bases, with 9 bases of the junction left unmatched.

The V call is TRBV5-1, the J call TRBJ1-2; D uncertain. The CDR3 is 18 amino acids. The V end lost 2 bases, the J end lost 4 bases, and 24 bases lay between the germline ends. Germline loops: CDR1 SGHRS, CDR2 YFSETQ. CDR3 sequence reads: CASSLDHQTISPRYGYTF. CDR3 sequence (DNA): TGCGCCAGCAGCTTAGACCACCAGACTATATCCCCCCGCTATGGCTACACCTTC.

This clonotype was counted only a few times. The gene calls are TRBV6-5 and TRBJ2-5, with 12 positions matching TRBD2. Germline V CDR1 and CDR2: MNHEY, SVGAGI. The CDR3 length is 15 residues. The ends lost 6 bases at V and 7 bases at J; junction bases unmatched: 9. CDR3 protein: CASSAGLAGWGTQYF. The CDR3 nucleotides are TGTGCCAGCAGCGCCGGACTAGCGGGATGGGGGACCCAGTACTTC.

The table lists this clonotype with a few counts. V is TRBV10-2 and J is TRBJ1-2; 9 positions match TRBD1. V was pared by 0 bases and J by 6 bases, with 5 bases of the junction left unmatched. CDR1 and CDR2 from the germline V gene are WSHSY and SAAADI. The CDR3 extends over 15 amino acids. In DNA form, the CDR3 reads TGCGCCAGCAGTGAGTCGGGGACAGGGTTAAATGGCTACACCTTC. It is translated as CASSESGTGLNGYTF.

This clonotype was picked up a small number of times. The chain recombines TRBV7-9 with TRBJ2-5, with D possibly matching TRBD2 (6 bases). Deletions cut 7 bases from V and 1 base from J, with 16 bases between. From germline, CDR1 is SEHNR and CDR2 FQNEAQ (reference sequence). The CDR3 length is 15 residues. The CDR3: CASTAGAGLQETQYF. Written as DNA, the CDR3 is TGTGCCAGCACGGCCGGGGCGGGACTCCAAGAGACCCAGTACTTC. Looking up the rest from reference TRBV7-9 and TRBJ2-5 gives the full variable domain: DTGVSQNPRHKITKRGQNVTFRCDPISEHNRLYWYRQTLGQGPEFLTYFQNEAQLEKSRLLSDRFSAERPKGSFSTLEIQRTEQGDSAMYLCASTAGAGLQETQYFGPGTRLLVL.

As concerns this clonotype: Germline and junction disagree at one end, which may indicate a read error. The rearrangement links TRBV5-5 to TRBJ1-1; D gene ambiguous. CDR1 and CDR2 from the germline V gene are SGHKS and YYEKEE (reference sequence). The CDR3 has 15 amino acids. The CDR3 protein is CASILVILTNTEAFF. The CDR3 region has the DNA TGTGCCAGCATCTTGGTGATCTTAACGAACACTGAAGCTTTCTTT.

V gene TRBV20-1 combines with J gene TRBJ2-7; 8 bases are a match to TRBD2. Germline CDR1 DFQATT, CDR2 SNEGSKA (reference sequence). CDR3 length: 13 residues. The junction had 10 bases not matched to a gene; V was cut back by 8 bases and J by 4 bases. Here the CDR3 DNA reads TGCAGTTCACGGGAGGGCGGTCGGTACGAGCAGTACTTC. The encoded protein is CSSREGGRYEQYF.

The chain employs TRBV9 and TRBJ2-5, with D perhaps TRBD2 (6 bases). CDR3 length equals 14 residues. V was cut by 0 bases and J by 4 bases, with 10 bases left in between. Germline-derived CDR1 and CDR2 are SGDLS and YYNGEE. In nucleotides, the CDR3 is TGTGCCAGCAGCGTAGGTCGGGGAGGAGAGACCCAGTACTTC. Its translation: CASSVGRGGETQYF. The full variable domain, rest sourced from reference TRBV9 and TRBJ2-5, is DSGVTQTPKHLITATGQRVTLRCSPRSGDLSVYWYQQSLDQGLQFLIQYYNGEERAKGNILERFSAQQFPDLHSELNLSSLELGDSALYFCASSVGRGGETQYFGPGTRLLVL.

This clonotype was counted ten times or more. This chain links TRBV6-2 or TRBV6-3 with TRBJ2-7; D remains ambiguous. Trimming left V 2 bases short and J 4 bases short, with 6 bases between. Germline V gives CDR1 MNHEY, CDR2 SVGEGT. The CDR3 is 12 amino acids. DNA for the CDR3: TGTGCCAGCAGTTACGGCCCGTACGAGCAGTACTTC. It specifies CASSYGPYEQYF.

V and J are TRBV12-3 or TRBV12-4 and TRBJ1-5; D ambiguous. This CDR3 spans 15 amino acids. V was cut by 3 bases and J by 11 bases, with 20 bases left in between. CDR3 protein: CASSFVPPPPKAQHF. The DNA for the CDR3 is TGTGCCAGCAGTTTTGTACCCCCGCCTCCCAAGGCCCAGCATTTT.